The 30 T cell receptor beta chains below come from one sample, sequenced in a study of T cells in Graves' hyperthyroidism and ophthalmopathy. Authors of the study amplified TCR beta CDR3 regions from RNA transcripts. The HTBI primer set served for first-round RT-PCR of the TCR CDR3. TCRdb reprocessed the multiplex PCR reads via MiXCR and lists one record per CDR3 protein. The sample lists hundreds of thousands of distinct CDR3 sequences, 15% to 18% occurring once. Sequencing was done on a sample of blood. The receptors were gathered from a woman aged 18-29 years with Graves' hyperthyroidism that later progressed to Graves' ophthalmopathy.

The rearrangement links TRBV30 to TRBJ1-2; D is ambiguous. Germline assignment: CDR1 GTSNPN and CDR2 SVGIG (reference sequence). This CDR3 comprises 11 residues. V was clipped by 5 bases and J by 5 bases, with 9 bases between them. The CDR3 DNA reads as TGTGCCTGGGGAGGGAGGTATGGCTACACCTTC. Protein sequence: CAWGGRYGYTF. Looking up the rest from reference TRBV30 and TRBJ1-2 gives the full variable domain: SQTIHQWPATLVQPVGSPLSLECTVEGTSNPNLYWYRQAAGRGLQLLFYSVGIGQISSEVPQNLSASRPQDRQFILSSKKLLLSDSGFYLCAWGGRYGYTFGSGTRLTVV.

The chain is built from TRBV2 and TRBJ2-3; D remains ambiguous. The V and J ends lost 7 bases and 0 bases respectively, with 11 bases between them. CDR1 is SNHLY, CDR2 FYNNEI, per germline. CDR3 size: 14 residues. CDR3 in DNA: TGTGCCAGCAAGGGCATAACTAGCACAGATACGCAGTATTTT. This gives the protein CASKGITSTDTQYF.

Turning to this clonotype: A much larger clonotype is one base distant, so this may be a read error. For the CDR3, the DNA is TGTGCCATCAAAGGGGACTTGGCGATCCAAGAGACCCAGTACTTC. Translating it yields CAIKGDLAIQETQYF. This chain links TRBV10-3 with TRBJ2-5, with D possibly being TRBD2 (6 bases). This CDR3 contains 15 residues. Trimming pared 7 bases from V and 1 base from J, leaving 16 bases between. From germline, CDR1 is ENHRY and CDR2 SYGVKD.

This clonotype occurred many times. The chain employs TRBV20-1 and TRBJ1-2; D perhaps matches TRBD1 (5 bases). Trimming left V 0 bases short and J 7 bases short, with 18 bases between. The CDR3 sequence is 15 residues long. The germline CDR1 and CDR2 sequences are DFQATT and SNEGSKA (reference sequence). Here the CDR3 DNA reads TGCAGTGCTAGAGATTATAGAGGCAGGGACTTTGGCTACACCTTC. Its translation is CSARDYRGRDFGYTF.

As concerns this clonotype: This may come from a read error, since a much larger clone is one base off. For the CDR3, the DNA is TGCAGCGTGGGGGAAGGGGGAAGAAATGAGCAGTACTTC. Its protein is CSVGEGGRNEQYF. The rearrangement uses TRBV29-1 and TRBJ2-1; perhaps TRBD1 as D (6 bases). The end of the DNA aligns better with TRBJ2-7, so the J call may be wrong. Germline loops: CDR1 SQVTM, CDR2 ANQGSEA. The CDR3 contains 13 residues.

The chain employs TRBV9 and TRBJ2-1, with D perhaps given as TRBD1 or TRBD2 (5 bases each). Deletions cut 3 bases from V and 7 bases from J, with 20 bases between. Germline CDR1 reads SGDLS; CDR2 reads YYNGEE. The CDR3 loop spans 16 amino acids. In DNA, the CDR3 is TGTGCCAGCAGCGACCGGGACCCCAGCGTTTATAATGAGCAGTTCTTC. This sequence encodes CASSDRDPSVYNEQFF.

This clonotype was recorded at least ten times. The V call is TRBV2, the J call TRBJ2-1; TRBD1 or TRBD2 may be the D gene (5 bases each). Germline-derived CDR1 and CDR2 are SNHLY and FYNNEI. The germline V and J ends were trimmed by 9 bases and 6 bases, with 12 bases remaining between them. This CDR3 has 12 residues. The CDR3 DNA reads TGTGCCAGTCCGGGGACGGCCAATGAGCAGTTCTTC. Its protein product is CASPGTANEQFF.

This clonotype was recorded at least ten times. The chain recombines TRBV7-9 with TRBJ2-3; D is ambiguous. CDR3 size: 15 residues. V lost 1 base and J lost 4, with 12 bases in between. Per germline, CDR1 SEHNR and CDR2 FQNEAQ (reference sequence). The CDR3 protein is CASSLVGAGPDTQYF. The CDR3 nucleotides are TGTGCCAGCAGCTTAGTGGGTGCAGGTCCAGATACGCAGTATTTT.

Ten or more counts support this clonotype. The chain couples TRBV15 to TRBJ2-1; 9 nucleotides match TRBD1. The CDR3 is 15 amino acids. J lost 2 bases, V lost 6 bases, and 5 bases had no gene match. Germline assignment: CDR1 LNHNV and CDR2 YYDKDF (reference sequence). CDR3 sequence: CATSTGTGPYNEQFF. The CDR3 DNA reads as TGTGCCACCAGTACCGGGACAGGGCCCTACAATGAGCAGTTCTTC.

The rearrangement uses TRBV5-1 and TRBJ2-3; TRBD2 aligns across 10 bases. CDR1 SGHRS and CDR2 YFSETQ come from the germline V gene. V was clipped by 3 bases and J by 5 bases; unmatched bases: 9. The CDR3 totals 16 residues. The CDR3 nucleotides read TGCGCCAGCAGCTCCGGTCTAGCGGGAGTGGGAGATACGCAGTATTTT. Its translation is CASSSGLAGVGDTQYF.

This chain joins TRBV19 and TRBJ1-5; D uncertain. The CDR3 has 15 amino acids. Trimming removed 4 bases from V and 0 bases from J, with 10 bases in between. Germline V gives CDR1 LNHDA, CDR2 SQIVND (reference sequence). The CDR3 DNA reads as TGTGCCAGTAGTAGCCGGGCGTATAGCAATCAGCCCCAGCATTTT. Its translation: CASSSRAYSNQPQHF.

This clonotype was counted ten times or more. The CDR3 region has the DNA TGTGCCAGCAGCCTACGGACAGGTTTCACAGATACGCAGTATTTT. Translated: CASSLRTGFTDTQYF. The V and J genes are TRBV11-2 and TRBJ2-3; 7 nucleotides agree with TRBD1. The CDR3 extends over 15 amino acids. Germline V gene lookup returns CDR1 SGHAT and CDR2 FQNNGV. The junction had 7 bases not matched to a gene; V was cut back by 5 bases and J by 2 bases.

With respect to this clonotype: This may stem from a read error, because a much larger clone lies one nucleotide away. The chain couples TRBV6-2 or TRBV6-3 to TRBJ2-5; D unclear. Per the germline V gene, CDR1 is MNHEY and CDR2 is SVGEGT. The CDR3 sequence is 12 residues long. Written as DNA, the CDR3 is TGTGCCAGCTGGAATGGCCAAGAGACCCAGTGCTTC. The encoded protein is CASWNGQETQCF.

This clonotype was counted at least ten times. This sequence joins TRBV12-3 or TRBV12-4 and TRBJ2-3; 8 positions agree with TRBD2. V lost 3 bases and J lost 2; bases outside the gene matches: 7. This CDR3 is built from 16 residues. Written as DNA, the CDR3 is TGTGCCAGCAGTTTTAGTCCGGGAGGGGTCACAGATACGCAGTATTTT. Its translation is CASSFSPGGVTDTQYF.

This clonotype was detected only once. The junction does not match germline at one end; this may be a read error. V is TRBV5-1 and J is TRBJ2-3, with TRBD2 identical over 8 bases. CDR1 is SGHRS and CDR2 is YFSETQ in the germline V gene. The CDR3 spans 14 residues. The CDR3 spells CASSLGTSRDTQYF. CDR3 in DNA: TGCGCCAGCAGCTTGGGGACTAGCAGAGATACGCAGTATTTT.

The table lists this clonotype with a count of one. The chain links TRBV7-2 to TRBJ1-1; D gene ambiguous. The CDR3 has 12 residues. CDR1 SGHTA and CDR2 FQGNSA come from the germline V gene. V was clipped by 1 base and J by 8 bases, with 8 bases between them. The CDR3 DNA sequence: TGTGCCAGCAGCTTAGATTCCCTGGAAGCTTTCTTT. This encodes CASSLDSLEAFF.

This clonotype has at least ten counts. This chain joins TRBV20-1 and TRBJ2-5, with TRBD1 matching 8 bases. The CDR3 loop spans 15 amino acids. CDR1 is DFQATT, CDR2 SNEGSKA, per germline (reference sequence). Germline trimming cut 3 bases from V and 4 bases from J; bases unmatched to any gene: 10. CDR3 coding DNA: TGCAGTGCTAGTCCCTGGACAGGGACCGGAGAGACCCAGTACTTC. Amino acid sequence: CSASPWTGTGETQYF.

J is TRBJ2-5 and V is TRBV6-2 or TRBV6-3; no clear D gene. Germline CDR1 reads MNHEY; CDR2 reads SVGEGT. The CDR3 loop spans 14 amino acids. V was cut by 2 bases and J by 5 bases, with 12 bases left in between. CDR3: CASSYRTVEETQYF. CDR3 bases: TGTGCCAGCAGTTACCGTACGGTTGAGGAGACCCAGTACTTC.

The chain couples TRBV19 to TRBJ1-5; 11 bases match TRBD1. Germline V lookup: CDR1 LNHDA, CDR2 SQIVND (reference sequence). The ends lost 5 bases at V and 9 bases at J; junction bases unmatched: 0. The CDR3 contains 12 residues. The CDR3 DNA is TGTGCCAGTAGTGGGACAGGGGGGCCCCAGCATTTT. Translation: CASSGTGGPQHF.

This rearrangement joins TRBV4-2 to TRBJ2-7, with 9 bases identical to TRBD2. Germline V gene data show CDR1 as LGHNA and CDR2 as YNFKEQ. This CDR3 is 16 amino acids long. V was pared by 3 bases and J by 9 bases, with 15 bases of the junction left unmatched. CDR3 nucleotides: TGTGCCAGCAGCCAGAGAACGACTAGCGGCCTCTTGGGGCAGTACTTC. Encoded protein: CASSQRTTSGLLGQYF.

This clonotype was recorded at least ten times. V and J are TRBV20-1 and TRBJ1-5, with a possible D match to TRBD1 (6 bases). V lost 0 bases and J lost 5, with 14 bases in between. From germline, CDR1 is DFQATT and CDR2 SNEGSKA (reference sequence). The CDR3 is 15 residues long. CDR3 nucleotides: TGCAGTGCTAGAGATCGAGGGGGGACTTATCAGCCCCAGCATTTT. Protein: CSARDRGGTYQPQHF.

This chain connects TRBV12-3 or TRBV12-4 to TRBJ1-2; tentatively, D is TRBD1 (5 bases). The CDR3 contains 16 residues. V was pared by 7 bases and J by 4 bases, with 22 bases between. The CDR3 coding sequence is TGTGCCAGCAACCCGGGACGCCGGATCGGTGGCTATGGCTACACCTTC. Encoded protein: CASNPGRRIGGYGYTF.

The table lists this clonotype with many counts. The chain carries TRBV7-9 and TRBJ2-3; D assignment may be TRBD1 or TRBD2 (5 bases each). Germline CDR1 SEHNR, CDR2 FQNEAQ (reference sequence). Deletions cut 5 bases from V and 2 bases from J, with 11 bases between. CDR3 length: 14 amino acids. DNA for the CDR3: TGTGCCAGCAGCGCCGGGACGTCCACAGATACGCAGTATTTT. This translates into CASSAGTSTDTQYF.

As to this clonotype: A much larger clone differs by one base, so this may be a read error. The genes are TRBV30 and TRBJ1-3, with no clear D. Germline loops: CDR1 GTSNPN, CDR2 SVGIG (reference sequence). The CDR3 length is 14 residues. CDR3 bases: TGTGCCTGGAGTCCCGGGATCGGCGGAAACACCATACATTTT. Translating it yields CAWSPGIGGNTIHF.

A note on this clonotype: The junction shows a germline mismatch at one end, possibly a read error. The chain links TRBV7-9 to TRBJ2-5, with 10 positions matching TRBD2. Germline CDR1 SEHNR, CDR2 FQNEAQ (reference sequence). There are 18 residues in the CDR3. Here the CDR3 reads CASSLGYSGRRQKETQYF. CDR3 DNA sequence: TGTGCCAGCAGTTTAGGTTATAGCGGGAGGCGCCAAAAAGAGACCCAGTACTTC.

This clonotype was observed a few times. The chain recombines TRBV6-2 or TRBV6-3 with TRBJ1-1; D is undetermined. The germline V gene encodes CDR1 MNHEY and CDR2 SVGEGT. The CDR3 spans 14 residues. The V end lost 8 bases, the J end lost 0 bases, and 13 bases lay between the germline ends. In DNA form, the CDR3 reads TGTGCCAGCTCCGATACAATCCTGAACACTGAAGCTTTCTTT. This encodes CASSDTILNTEAFF.

This chain joins TRBV20-1 and TRBJ2-7, with 7 positions matching TRBD1. The CDR3 sequence is 15 residues long. J gave up 3 bases and V 6 bases, and 14 bases lay outside the gene matches. Germline loops: CDR1 DFQATT, CDR2 SNEGSKA (reference sequence). CDR3 DNA sequence: TGCAGTGCCCAGCTCCTACAGGGGTTAAACTACGAGCAGTACTTC. This gives the protein CSAQLLQGLNYEQYF.

This CDR3 is CASGRTAHNEQFF. DNA for the CDR3: TGTGCCAGCGGGAGGACTGCCCACAATGAGCAGTTCTTC. The J gene is TRBJ2-1, the V gene TRBV27, with D tentatively TRBD2 (6 bases). The CDR3 runs 13 residues. Germline loops: CDR1 MNHEY, CDR2 SMNVEV (reference sequence). Deletions cut 8 bases from V and 5 bases from J, with 13 bases between.

This clonotype was counted a few times. The genes are TRBV12-3 or TRBV12-4 and TRBJ1-4; TRBD1 matches 10 bases. This CDR3 contains 16 residues. The trim removed 5 bases at V and 8 bases at J, leaving 11 bases unmatched. For the CDR3, the DNA is TGTGCCAGCAGTGGAGGACAGGGGGGGGTTGGGGAAAAACTGTTTTTT. Residues: CASSGGQGGVGEKLFF.

This clonotype was found a few times. The V gene is TRBV7-9, the J gene TRBJ2-3; D perhaps matches TRBD1 (5 bases). CDR1 and CDR2 from the germline V gene are SEHNR and FQNEAQ (reference sequence). The CDR3 runs 19 residues. Trimming removed 5 bases at V and 5 bases at J, with 29 bases between. The DNA for the CDR3 is TGTGCCAGCAGCCCAACGGGCAGGGAACCCAGCAGAGGTTTAGATACGCAGTATTTT. This gives the protein CASSPTGREPSRGLDTQYF.